This T cell receptor beta chain was identified during a study of OX40 agonist ivuxolimab in advanced cancers. Sequenced by immunoSEQ multiplex PCR; TCRdb stores in-frame clones only, minus some. Altogether about 64,000 clones are present, approximately 85% being singletons, with the ten largest covering around 9.8%. The V gene's germline CDR1 is SGHDN and CDR2 FVKESK. This CDR3 has 18 residues. V shed 1 base, J shed 0 bases, and the junction held 8 bases outside the gene matches. The specimen comprised CD4+ or CD8+ T cells sorted from blood, sampled in a trial of the OX40 agonist ivuxolimab. This chain connects TRBV14 to TRBJ2-1; the match to TRBD2 covers 8 bases. The TCR originated in an adult with an advanced solid tumor such as melanoma, head and neck, liver or kidney cancer. CDR3 sequence reads: CASSQARGAGGSYNEQFF. The CDR3 DNA follows: TGTGCCAGCAGCCAAGCTAGGGGGGCGGGAGGCTCCTACAATGAGCAGTTCTTC.